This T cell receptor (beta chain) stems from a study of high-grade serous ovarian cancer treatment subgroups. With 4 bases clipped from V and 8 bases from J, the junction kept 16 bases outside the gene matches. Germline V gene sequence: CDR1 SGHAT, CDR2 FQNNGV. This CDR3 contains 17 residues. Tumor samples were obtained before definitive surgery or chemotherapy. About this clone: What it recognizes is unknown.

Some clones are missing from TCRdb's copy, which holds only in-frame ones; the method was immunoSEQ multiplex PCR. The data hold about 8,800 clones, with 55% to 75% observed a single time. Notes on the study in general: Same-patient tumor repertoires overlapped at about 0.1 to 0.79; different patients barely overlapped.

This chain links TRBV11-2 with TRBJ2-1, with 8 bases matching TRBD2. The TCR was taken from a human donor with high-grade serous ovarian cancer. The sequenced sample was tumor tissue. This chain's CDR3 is CASSSGTSSLSVDEQFF. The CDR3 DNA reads TGTGCCAGCAGCTCCGGGACTAGTAGTCTATCGGTGGATGAGCAGTTCTTC.